The next 24 T cell receptor beta chains were all read from a single sample in a study of blood T cell repertoires in COVID-19. Here immunoSEQ multiplex PCR was the method, and the copy in TCRdb shows in-frame clones only, minus some. The table includes more than 300,000 clones, 85% to 90% detected once. Sequencing input: peripheral blood. The receptors were sampled from a woman aged 40 to 50 with COVID-19, enrolled during active disease.

CDR3 nucleotides: TGTGCCAGTAGTATTTCTAGCGGGGGTGTCCCTGAGCAGTTCTTC. Amino acids: CASSISSGGVPEQFF. The chain carries TRBV19 and TRBJ2-1, with TRBD2 matching over 10 bases. The CDR3 totals 15 residues. Germline CDR1 reads LNHDA; CDR2 reads SQIVND (reference sequence). Trimming took 3 bases from V and 9 from J; bases not matched to a gene: 8.

This clone has just one count. The chain recombines TRBV7-9 with TRBJ2-3; D call uncertain. The CDR3 length is 14 residues. CDR1 and CDR2 (germline): SEHNR, FQNEAQ (reference sequence). Deletions cut 5 bases from V and 1 base from J, with 10 bases between. In nucleotides, the CDR3 is TGTGCCAGCAGCCTAAACGCGGGCACAGATACGCAGTATTTT. Its translation is CASSLNAGTDTQYF.

Details on this clone: The sample has other DNA sequences that encode this CDR3 too. This chain connects TRBV6-6 to TRBJ2-7; the D is unclear. V lost 6 bases to trimming and J lost 2 bases, with 8 bases between them. The CDR3 runs to 12 residues. CDR1 is MNHNY, CDR2 SVGAGI, per germline (reference sequence). The CDR3 bases are TGTGCCAGCAGCCGTGGCACCTACGAGCAGTACTTC. Its protein is CASSRGTYEQYF.

The rearrangement uses TRBV28 and TRBJ1-5, with 7 positions matching TRBD1. There are 14 residues in the CDR3. V lost 4 bases and J lost 5; bases outside the gene matches: 5. Germline CDR1 and CDR2: MDHEN and SYDVKM. The CDR3 sequence: CASSYGQDYQPQHF. CDR3 sequence (DNA): TGTGCCAGCAGTTACGGACAGGATTATCAGCCCCAGCATTTT.

This clone appeared a few times. V is TRBV29-1 and J is TRBJ1-2, with 7 nucleotides matching TRBD1. The CDR3 extends over 11 amino acids. Per germline, CDR1 SQVTM and CDR2 ANQGSEA. With V trimmed by 5 bases and J by 7 bases, 4 bases remained unmatched. The CDR3 spells CSVYRGGGYTF. The CDR3 DNA reads as TGCAGCGTTTACAGGGGTGGTGGCTACACCTTC.

The chain has TRBV9 and TRBJ2-7, with 8 bases matching TRBD2. Losses at the gene ends were 2 bases for V and 6 bases for J; bases not matched to a gene: 10. The V gene's germline CDR1 is SGDLS and CDR2 YYNGEE. The CDR3 consists of 15 residues. CDR3 in amino acids: CASSVLAGTAGEQYF. The CDR3 DNA reads TGTGCCAGCAGCGTTTTAGCGGGGACGGCAGGCGAGCAGTACTTC.

V is TRBV4-1 and J is TRBJ1-1, with D possibly matching TRBD1 (5 bases). Germline CDR1 and CDR2: MGHRA and YSYEKL. The CDR3 runs to 15 residues. V was shortened by 4 bases and J by 0 bases, with 12 bases between the two germline ends. The CDR3 reads CASSPTQAMNTEAFF. CDR3 DNA sequence: TGCGCCAGCAGCCCCACACAGGCGATGAACACTGAAGCTTTCTTT.

The chain combines TRBV30 with TRBJ1-2, with TRBD1 as a possible D gene (5 bases). Germline V gene data show CDR1 as GTSNPN and CDR2 as SVGIG (reference sequence). The V end lost 3 bases, the J end lost 1 base, and 15 bases lay between the germline ends. The CDR3 loop spans 15 amino acids. CDR3 nucleotides: TGTGCCTGGAGGGAGGGACCTAACATTAACTATGGCTACACCTTC. Translation: CAWREGPNINYGYTF.

Details on this clone: The sample carries other DNA sequences with the same CDR3. This sequence joins TRBV4-3 and TRBJ1-3; D unresolved. Trimming pared 0 bases from V and 4 bases from J, leaving 4 bases between. CDR3 size: 13 residues. The germline V gene encodes CDR1 LGHNA and CDR2 YSLEER. The DNA for the CDR3 is TGCGCCAGCAGCCAAGACCGGGGAAACACCATATATTTT. Translated, it gives CASSQDRGNTIYF.

The chain is built from TRBV5-8 and TRBJ1-4; D not certain. This CDR3 has 13 amino acids. Germline V gives CDR1 SGHTS, CDR2 YDEGEE. V lost 1 base to trimming and J lost 8 bases, with 9 bases between them. CDR3 residues: CASSLSVHEKLFF. In DNA form, the CDR3 reads TGTGCCAGCAGCTTGTCAGTTCACGAAAAACTGTTTTTT.

This clone came up once. The gene calls are TRBV18 and TRBJ2-7; 13 positions agree with TRBD2. Trimming at V came to 1 base and at J to 4 bases, leaving 7 bases not matched to a gene. The CDR3 contains 17 residues. Germline V gives CDR1 KGHSH, CDR2 LQKENI. The CDR3 protein is CASSPQLRTSGSYEQYF. Written as DNA, the CDR3 is TGTGCCAGCTCACCACAGCTCCGGACTAGCGGGAGTTACGAGCAGTACTTC. Complete variable domain (other parts from reference TRBV18 and TRBJ2-7): NAGVMQNPRHLVRRRGQEARLRCSPMKGHSHVYWYRQLPEEGLKFMVYLQKENIIDESGMPKERFSAEFPKEGPSILRIQQVVRGDSAAYFCASSPQLRTSGSYEQYFGPGTRLTVT.

V gene TRBV30 combines with J gene TRBJ1-5; maybe TRBD1 (6 bases). V dropped 4 bases and J dropped 6 bases, with 19 bases sitting between them. Per germline, CDR1 GTSNPN and CDR2 SVGIG (reference sequence). The CDR3 runs to 15 residues. CDR3 DNA: TGTGCCTGGAACGACCGGGGCAGGGGATCTCAGCCCCAGCATTTT. It encodes CAWNDRGRGSQPQHF.

The V gene is TRBV7-9, the J gene TRBJ1-5, with 7 bases that match TRBD1. CDR3 length: 14 residues. Germline CDR1 and CDR2: SEHNR and FQNEAQ (reference sequence). V gave up 4 bases and J gave up 6 bases; unmatched junction bases: 6. In DNA form, the CDR3 reads TGTGCCAGCAGCTCCGGGACAGACCTTCAGCCCCAGCATTTT. This codes for CASSSGTDLQPQHF.

V gene TRBV13 combines with J gene TRBJ2-7; D is unresolved. This CDR3 spans 12 amino acids. The germline gives CDR1 PRHDT, CDR2 FYEKMQ (reference sequence). Between the trimmed V and J ends, which lost 4 bases and 1 base, there was a span of 5 bases. CDR3 sequence: CASSSGSYEQYF. The DNA of the CDR3 is TGTGCCAGCAGCTCGGGTTCCTACGAGCAGTACTTC.

The genes are TRBV19 and TRBJ2-7, with D possibly being TRBD1 (6 bases). CDR1 LNHDA and CDR2 SQIVND come from the germline V gene (reference sequence). Trimming took 1 base from V and 6 from J, leaving 13 bases between them. The CDR3 contains 14 residues. The CDR3 here is CASSIGDRCPEQYF. The CDR3, as DNA: TGTGCCAGTAGTATAGGTGACAGGTGTCCCGAGCAGTACTTC.

The J gene is TRBJ2-1, the V gene TRBV10-3; 8 positions match TRBD1. J lost 5 bases, V lost 6 bases, and 9 bases had no gene match. Germline CDR1 reads ENHRY; CDR2 reads SYGVKD. CDR3 length equals 15 residues. The CDR3 coding sequence is TGTGCCATCAGAGACAGGGGATCTGGGGACAATGAGCAGTTCTTC. It yields the protein CAIRDRGSGDNEQFF.

V is TRBV5-6 and J is TRBJ2-1; the D gene is possibly TRBD2 (6 bases). CDR1 and CDR2 (germline): SGHDT, YYEEEE. The CDR3 has 15 residues. V shed 0 bases and J shed 4 bases, with 11 bases lying between them. The CDR3 DNA reads TGTGCCAGCAGCTTGGATCCTAGCGATTACAATGAGCAGTTCTTC. It codes for CASSLDPSDYNEQFF.

The chain recombines TRBV27 with TRBJ1-1, with D perhaps matching TRBD1 (5 bases). The CDR3 extends over 14 amino acids. With 5 bases removed from V and 4 bases from J, the gap between germline ends came to 14 bases. Germline V gives CDR1 MNHEY, CDR2 SMNVEV (reference sequence). This CDR3 reads CASSPRPGGTEAFF. The CDR3 region has the DNA TGTGCCAGCAGTCCCCGTCCGGGGGGCACTGAAGCTTTCTTT.

The rearrangement joins TRBV28 to TRBJ2-4, with TRBD2 identical over 10 bases. Trimming removed 6 bases from V and 6 bases from J; junction bases left unmatched: 8. The germline CDR1 and CDR2 sequences are MDHEN and SYDVKM. This CDR3 contains 15 residues. This CDR3 is CASRVAGGLGNIQYF. CDR3 nucleotides: TGTGCCAGCAGGGTAGCGGGAGGTCTAGGAAACATTCAGTACTTC.

CDR3 bases: TGCGCCAGCAGCCACCTCCCCCCAGTCGGGCGGGGGTTCTACAATGAGCAGTTCTTC. This sequence encodes CASSHLPPVGRGFYNEQFF. The genes are TRBV4-1 and TRBJ2-1; the match to TRBD2 covers 7 bases. V trimming: 3 bases; J trimming: 3 bases; junction bases outside the gene matches: 17. This CDR3 region has 19 residues. Germline assignment: CDR1 MGHRA and CDR2 YSYEKL.

CDR3 in amino acids: CAWSVRGSYEQYF. The CDR3 bases are TGTGCCTGGAGTGTACGGGGGTCCTACGAGCAGTACTTC. The rearrangement uses TRBV30 and TRBJ2-7; tentatively, D is TRBD2 (6 bases). Germline V lookup: CDR1 GTSNPN, CDR2 SVGIG (reference sequence). The CDR3 has 13 residues. V lost 0 bases and J 1 base, leaving 7 bases between the germline ends.

J is TRBJ1-4 and V is TRBV19, with D perhaps TRBD1 (5 bases). The CDR3 totals 20 residues. CDR1 and CDR2 from the germline V gene are LNHDA and SQIVND (reference sequence). Trimming took off 5 bases at V and 2 bases at J, with 27 bases between the two ends. CDR3 amino acids: CASSPSRAGLLSTTNEKLFF. The DNA for the CDR3 is TGTGCCAGTAGTCCCTCCCGGGCAGGGCTTCTGAGTACGACTAATGAAAAACTGTTTTTT.

This chain connects TRBV6-6 to TRBJ1-1, with TRBD1 as a possible D gene (5 bases). V was shortened by 4 bases and J by 4 bases, with 7 bases between the two germline ends. CDR3 size: 12 residues. In germline, CDR1 is MNHNY, CDR2 SVGAGI (reference sequence). The DNA for the CDR3 is TGTGCCAGCAGTTTCGGGGGCACTGAAGCTTTCTTT. Translation gives CASSFGGTEAFF.

The J gene is TRBJ1-5, the V gene TRBV12-5; 8 nucleotides align to TRBD1. From germline, CDR1 is LGHNT and CDR2 FRNRAP. Trimming removed 6 bases from V and 4 bases from J; junction bases left unmatched: 8. The CDR3 is 15 residues long. The CDR3 reads CASGWGQVKNQPQHF. The CDR3 bases are TGTGCTAGTGGGTGGGGACAGGTAAAGAATCAGCCCCAGCATTTT.